This T cell receptor beta chain came from a study of blood T cell repertoires in COVID-19. Profiling relied on immunoSEQ multiplex PCR, and the TCRdb table lists in-frame clones only, not all of them. The sample lists 81,000 or so clones; about 82% were seen once. The material sequenced was peripheral blood. This TCR came from a man in his fifties with active COVID-19.

The CDR3: CRAGGLSFF. The CDR3 bases are TGCAGGGCCGGGGGACTATCTTTCTTT. V and J are TRBV20-1 and TRBJ1-1; possibly TRBD1 for D (5 bases). CDR3 length equals 9 residues. Germline lookup yields CDR1 DFQATT and CDR2 SNEGSKA (reference sequence).